Sequencing of this TCR beta chain was carried out in a study of human T cells and chemical hapten exposure listed by TCRdb under 2021. Concerning the study at large: For sensitization, 2% DPC in acetone was applied to a roughly 2 cm by roughly 2 cm area of upper inner arm skin. Weekly therapeutic DPC doses were additionally applied to the scalp of patients throughout the roughly 24-week study period. The mostly female patient cohort included alopecia areata with under or over 50% scalp involvement, alopecia totalis and alopecia universalis. Peripheral blood TCR repertoire changes were tracked in vivo in alopecia patients during primary and secondary sensitization to the hapten diphenylcyclopropenone (DPC). Patch testing was performed on the upper back with Finn chambers containing 0.01% DPC, and the patch tests were scored after 6 days according to International Contact Dermatitis Research Group standards. For TCR sequencing, blood came from some 31 alopecia patients at anywhere from one to four time points (pre-sensitization, 2, 6 and 24 weeks). Libraries were combined into a pool for sequencing, and differences in TCR yield between samples came mainly from small differences in library volumes within the pool. Blood samples were taken from patients before sensitization (week 0) and at 2, 6 and about 24 weeks after DPC sensitization. Broader findings and caveats from the paper: Patch test score correlated positively with the number of PT1 expanded TCRs, reaching significance at thresholds 8, 16 and 32 but not at 4. After repeated subsampling, the strength of the expansion versus patch-test correlation and the threshold at which it became significant changed. Compared with pre-sensitization or healthy control sets, expanded TCRs formed significantly more large CDR3 similarity clusters, which is consistent with antigen-driven responses. All patients had alopecia, a presumed autoimmune disease, so their immune response might differ from that of healthy individuals. DPC sensitization did not change how many TCRs were above 1 in 1000 frequency, and no evidence was found of alterations in global repertoire structure.

The sample's time point label, in plain terms: patch test 2, 6 weeks after DPC sensitization. This specimen's treatment or condition label, per the study, means: therapeutic diphenylcyclopropenone sensitization with weekly scalp DPC. Blood at each patch-test visit was drawn before the patch test was applied. Patients were considered eligible if aged 18 to 70, diagnosed with alopecia and deemed suitable for DPC therapy, and patients were excluded if pregnant. Unfractionated whole blood was collected in Tempus Blood RNA tubes, and total RNA was extracted from that blood. At the junction V is shortened by 1 base and J by 4 bases; bases outside the gene matches: 2. The CDR3 contains 14 residues, cysteine and phenylalanine counted. Here the CDR3 DNA is all that survives: 42 bases in frame from base 1. CDR1 and CDR2 are read off the germline V gene as SGDLS and YYNGEE. Worth noting for this clonotype: It lacks a known antigen. No much larger clone is present one base from it, and per-base qualities are unavailable.

Library construction relied on RACE. The sequencer listed for this sample is NextSeq 500. During library preparation, unique molecular identifiers were attached to individual cDNA molecules so that TCRs could be counted in a quantitative, reproducible way. From each blood RNA sample, both TCR alpha and TCR beta chains were sequenced. As for the original processing: A median of around 100,000 TCRs per sample was observed, with a range of roughly 20,000 to 750,000. The Decombinator software suite was used to annotate V, J and CDR3 in the TCR reads. For PS versus PT1 abundance plots, all samples were subsampled to the same number of TCRs (28,000). Expanded TCRs were defined as absent before sensitization and observed at least eight times at the 2-week time point. Using fastp trimming at Q25 and MiXCR clonotype assembly, TCRdb reanalyzed the public sequencing data and kept in-frame beta chains. Entries are consolidated by CDR3 protein sequence, retaining the most common genes and DNA. The V and J calls follow TCRdb's processing rather than the paper's. The sample includes around 360,000 distinct CDR3 sequences, with nearly 6.5% observed a single time. 5% to 6% of the sample belongs to the ten largest clones.

The chain is made from TRBV9 and TRBJ2-5; the central 9 bases match TRBD1. The receptor was derived from a young woman with alopecia areata. Some clones in this sample may be carry-over from other donors' samples. Source: whole blood, taken in connection with sensitization to the hapten diphenylcyclopropenone (DPC). The CDR3 amino acid sequence is: CASSVRQGGETQYF. The base sequence is TGTGCCAGCAGCGTACGACAGGGGGGAGAGACCCAGTACTTC.